This T cell receptor (beta chain) stems from a study of beta chain features in type 1 diabetes. Study-level background: The study examined roughly 100 million sorted cells across all samples.

The investigators reverse transcribed all of the isolated RNA, so they sequenced expressed TCRB transcripts. Several million reads were obtained on average from naive, central memory and regulatory T cell samples. Here immunoSEQ multiplex PCR was the method, and the copy in TCRdb shows in-frame clones only, minus some. This repertoire shows 310,000 or so clones, approximately 10% found once; its top ten account for 0.9% to 1.1%. Overall study findings and caveats: Moderate yet significant TCRB CDR3 shortening was seen in Type 1 diabetes patients in all four CD4+ subsets. The similarity of naive, central memory and Treg TCRB repertoires appeared greater among patients than among healthy donors.

Without exception, sorted populations had purity beyond 95%. The trim removed 4 bases at V and 7 bases at J, leaving 6 bases unmatched. The CDR3 loop spans 13 amino acids. Germline V gives CDR1 LGHNA, CDR2 YSLEER. As regards this clone: The antigen remains unidentified.

The sequence came from a man in his thirties or forties with type 1 diabetes. Sequenced: central memory CD4+ T cells from blood. V usage is TRBV4-3 and J usage is TRBJ2-7, with 8 bases that match TRBD1. The CDR3 bases are TGCGCCAGCAGCCCCCAGGGGGCGGGGGAGCAGTACTTC. This gives the protein CASSPQGAGEQYF.